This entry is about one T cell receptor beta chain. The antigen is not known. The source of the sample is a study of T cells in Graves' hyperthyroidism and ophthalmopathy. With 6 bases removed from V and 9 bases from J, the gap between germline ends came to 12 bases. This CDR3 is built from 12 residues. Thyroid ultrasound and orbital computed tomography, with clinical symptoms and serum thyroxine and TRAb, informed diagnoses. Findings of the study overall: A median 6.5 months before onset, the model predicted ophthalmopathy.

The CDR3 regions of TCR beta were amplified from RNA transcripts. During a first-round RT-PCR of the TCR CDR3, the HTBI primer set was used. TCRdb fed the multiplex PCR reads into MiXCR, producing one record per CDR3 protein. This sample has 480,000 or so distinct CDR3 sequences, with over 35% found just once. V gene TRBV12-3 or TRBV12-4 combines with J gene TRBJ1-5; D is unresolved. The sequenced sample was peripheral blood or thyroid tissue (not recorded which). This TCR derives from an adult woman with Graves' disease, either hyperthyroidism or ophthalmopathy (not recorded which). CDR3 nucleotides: TGTGCCAGCAGAGTAGCGGGAGGGCCCCAGCATTTT. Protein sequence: CASRVAGGPQHF.